Listed below are T cell receptor beta chains from one sample, sequenced in a study of response to subunit inactivated influenza vaccine. Using its own MiXCR run on the RT-PCR reads, TCRdb lists one record per CDR3 protein. The sample holds 800,000 or so distinct CDR3 sequences, 21% seen once. The input for sequencing was PBMCs from blood, taken 4 to 6 days after vaccination. All receptors derive from a man in his forties or fifties who received an inactivated influenza vaccine. Each CDR3 is given with its conserved first and last residue. D genes are given only for firm matches. Expanded clones are given a class, and other clones once, few, many or no size at all.

>TRBJ2-4|-|TRBV3-1|-
CASSQDTSTAFKNIQYF
>TRBJ2-5|-|TRBV28|-
CASSPGQLLEETQYF
>TRBJ2-5|few|TRBV10-3|-
CAISESRAQETQYF
>TRBJ2-2|many|TRBV20-1|-
CSATRGGGGEGTGELFF
>TRBJ2-7|-|TRBV20-1|TRBD2
CSARDSTGTSEYYEQYF
>TRBJ1-3|many|TRBV7-9|-
CASRRGPRGHGNTIYF
>TRBJ1-2|-|TRBV29-1|-
CSAGGLENYGYTF
>TRBJ2-5|-|TRBV25-1|-
CASSAPTGGVETQYF
>TRBJ2-7|-|TRBV6-6|-
CASRQGQYEQYF
>TRBJ1-5|-|TRBV20-1|-
CSARDAPAVRAQPQHF
>TRBJ2-5|few|TRBV28|-
CASSLNPGQETQYF
>TRBJ2-1|few|TRBV5-1|-
CASNFGGNNEQFF
>TRBJ2-1|few|TRBV6-1|TRBD2
CASREPGLAVNNEQFF
>TRBJ2-5|-|TRBV7-2|-
CASSPGVAAPQETQYF
>TRBJ2-7|-|TRBV20-1|TRBD2
CSARDILAGYEQYF
>TRBJ2-2|-|TRBV20-1|-
CSASRVGPGELFF
>TRBJ2-3|few|TRBV12-3/TRBV12-4|TRBD1
CASSLVLQGSDTQYF